This entry lists 12 T cell receptor beta chains sequenced from one sample in a study of T cell changes during pregnancy in multiple sclerosis. TCRdb's copy holds only in-frame clones and misses some; the assay was immunoSEQ multiplex PCR. The repertoire has 30,000 to 45,000 clones, roughly 90% of them found once; the top ten carry about 7.8%. The sample in question was CD8+ T cells from peripheral blood mononuclear cells, obtained before pregnancy. Receptors originate from a female donor with multiple sclerosis, enrolled in a pregnancy study.

By frequency in the sample, this clone is medium-sized. The chain is built from TRBV5-6 and TRBJ2-7; D not resolved. CDR1 is SGHDT and CDR2 is YYEEEE in the germline V gene. Deletions cut 0 bases from V and 2 bases from J, with 3 bases between. This CDR3 comprises 12 residues. For the CDR3, the DNA is TGTGCCAGCAGCTTGGGTACCTACGAGCAGTACTTC. Protein: CASSLGTYEQYF.

This sequence joins TRBV7-2 and TRBJ2-2, with TRBD2 identical over 11 bases. The V segment lost 5 bases and the J segment 10 bases; nucleotides outside the gene matches: 9. Germline-derived CDR1 and CDR2 are SGHTA and FQGNSA. The CDR3 is 15 amino acids. The CDR3 region has the DNA TGTGCCAGCAGCGGGGAGGGGACTAGCGGCCAGGAGCTGTTTTTT. It translates to CASSGEGTSGQELFF.

This chain links TRBV19 with TRBJ2-1; no reliable D call. The CDR3 runs to 15 residues. Germline assignment: CDR1 LNHDA and CDR2 SQIVND (reference sequence). The V end was cut by 2 bases, the J end by 0 bases, with 8 bases between. CDR3: CASSIYRSSYNEQFF. The CDR3 nucleotides read TGTGCCAGTAGTATATACCGCAGCTCCTACAATGAGCAGTTCTTC.

This chain connects TRBV7-6 to TRBJ2-2; D ambiguous. The V and J ends lost 6 bases and 6 bases respectively, with 8 bases between them. The CDR3 covers 12 residues. CDR1 is SGHVS and CDR2 is FNYEAQ in the germline V gene. The CDR3 sequence is CASSSYSGELFF. For the CDR3, the DNA is TGTGCCAGCAGTTCCTATTCCGGGGAGCTGTTTTTT.

The J gene is TRBJ2-7, the V gene TRBV28, with TRBD2 matching over 9 bases. CDR1 is MDHEN, CDR2 SYDVKM, per germline. V lost 2 bases to trimming and J lost 1 base; unmatched junction nucleotides: 0. The CDR3 covers 14 residues. In DNA, the CDR3 is TGTGCCAGCAGTTTAGCGGGAGGGTCCTACGAGCAGTACTTC. Translating it yields CASSLAGGSYEQYF.

The CDR3 is CAISRGGLDTQYF. The CDR3 DNA follows: TGTGCCATCTCGCGGGGAGGATTAGATACGCAGTATTTT. J is TRBJ2-3 and V is TRBV10-3; possibly TRBD2 for D (6 bases). The CDR3 runs 13 residues. Germline CDR1 is ENHRY and CDR2 is SYGVKD. The V end lost 8 bases, the J end lost 5 bases, and 14 bases lay between the germline ends.

The chain joins TRBV7-2 to TRBJ2-7; 10 nucleotides line up with TRBD2. This CDR3 spans 17 amino acids. Trimming at V came to 1 base and at J to 4 bases, leaving 10 bases not matched to a gene. The germline V gene encodes CDR1 SGHTA and CDR2 FQGNSA. CDR3 region: CASSLEGTSVFIYEQYF. In DNA, the CDR3 is TGTGCCAGCAGCTTAGAAGGGACTAGCGTTTTTATTTACGAGCAGTACTTC.

The V gene is TRBV2, the J gene TRBJ2-3; 7 bases are a match to TRBD1. Germline V gives CDR1 SNHLY, CDR2 FYNNEI. The length of the CDR3 is 15 residues. The V gene end was trimmed by 2 bases and the J gene end by 6 bases; junction bases not matched to a gene: 8. The CDR3 nucleotides are TGTGCCAGCAGTGAATATAGGCAGGGGGTGGATACGCAGTATTTT. Translating gives CASSEYRQGVDTQYF.

The gene calls are TRBV29-1 and TRBJ2-3; 10 nucleotides align to TRBD2. V lost 4 bases, J lost 4 bases, and 11 bases stayed unmatched. Per germline, CDR1 SQVTM and CDR2 ANQGSEA. The CDR3 has 16 residues. This CDR3 reads CSVVLRASGSPDTQYF. The CDR3 nucleotides read TGCAGCGTTGTTCTTCGGGCTAGCGGGAGTCCAGATACGCAGTATTTT.

This chain links TRBV4-2 with TRBJ2-6; a weak D match, TRBD2 (6 bases). Trimming cost V 5 bases and J 0 bases, with 14 bases left between them. The CDR3 is made up of 17 amino acids. The germline CDR1 and CDR2 sequences are LGHNA and YNFKEQ. In DNA, the CDR3 is TGTGCCAGCAGCGAGGGGCAGGGAGGCTCTGGGGCCAACGTCCTGACTTTC. This encodes CASSEGQGGSGANVLTF.

A note on this clone: The sample has other DNA sequences that encode this CDR3 too. This chain joins TRBV7-2 and TRBJ2-1; 10 bases map to TRBD2. The CDR3 sequence is 15 residues long. CDR1 and CDR2 (germline): SGHTA, FQGNSA. V gave up 2 bases and J gave up 5 bases; unmatched junction bases: 3. The CDR3 region is CASSLTSGTHNEQFF. In DNA, the CDR3 is TGTGCCAGCAGCTTAACTAGCGGGACCCACAATGAGCAGTTCTTC. Full variable domain (outside the CDR3, taken from reference TRBV7-2 and TRBJ2-1): GAGVSQSPSNKVTEKGKDVELRCDPISGHTALYWYRQSLGQGLEFLIYFQGNSAPDKSGLPSDRFSAERTGGSVSTLTIQRTQQEDSAVYLCASSLTSGTHNEQFFGPGTRLTVL.

The chain is built from TRBV5-4 and TRBJ2-7; possibly TRBD2 for D (6 bases). V dropped 4 bases and J dropped 3 bases, with 14 bases sitting between them. Germline-derived CDR1 and CDR2 are SGHNT and YYREEE (reference sequence). CDR3 length equals 14 residues. The CDR3 DNA reads TGTGCCAGCAGCCCCGTCCAGGGAGGCTACGAGCAGTACTTC. Its translation: CASSPVQGGYEQYF. Full variable domain (missing parts from reference TRBV5-4 and TRBJ2-7): ETGVTQSPTHLIKTRGQQVTLRCSSQSGHNTVSWYQQALGQGPQFIFQYYREEENGRGNFPPRFSGLQFPNYSSELNVNALELDDSALYLCASSPVQGGYEQYFGPGTRLTVT.